A selection of T cell receptor beta chains follows, all from one sample in a study of siplizumab effects on memory and regulatory T cells. Libraries were prepared by immunoSEQ multiplex PCR; TCRdb keeps only in-frame clonotypes and omits some of them. The sample has roughly 64,000 clones, approximately 96% seen once; the top ten hold about 0.091%. Specimen: naive CD8+ T cells sorted from blood. The receptors derive from a human donor in good health. CDR3s include the opening cysteine and the closing phenylalanine or tryptophan. A D gene is named only where the DNA matches it firmly. Only part of the rows carry a size: once, few, many, or a class if the clone is expanded.

V gene	D gene	J gene	clone size	CDR3 DNA	CDR3 protein
TRBV27	NA	TRBJ2-3	NA	TGTGCCAGCAGGGGAGGACAGGTGGCCACAGATACGCAGTATTTT	CASRGGQVATDTQYF
TRBV30	NA	TRBJ2-7	NA	TGTGCCTGGAGTGGTAACCACTACGAGCAGTACTTC	CAWSGNHYEQYF
TRBV5-5	NA	TRBJ2-7	NA	TGTGCCAGCAGCCCGTTTTGGGTCTACGAGCAGTACTTC	CASSPFWVYEQYF
TRBV19	NA	TRBJ2-2	once	TGTGCCAGTAGTGCCGAGGGTGCGGGCACCGGGGAGCTGTTTTTT	CASSAEGAGTGELFF
TRBV19	TRBD2	TRBJ2-1	NA	TGTGCCAGTAGTTTCAGGACTAGCGCGCACAATGAGCAGTTCTTC	CASSFRTSAHNEQFF
TRBV2	NA	TRBJ2-7	NA	TGTGCCAGCACCCGCGGTGAGGAGCAGTACTTC	CASTRGEEQYF
TRBV11-2	NA	TRBJ2-3	NA	TGTGCCAGCAGCCCAATATTACCGACGACAGGGCAGTATTTT	CASSPILPTTGQYF
TRBV9	NA	TRBJ1-1	few	TGTGCCAGCAGCGTAGGAGAAGGGTCCGCTGAAGCTTTCTTT	CASSVGEGSAEAFF
TRBV7-9	NA	TRBJ1-1	NA	TGTGCCAGCAGCCTGATAGTACAGTTGAACACTGAAGCTTTCTTT	CASSLIVQLNTEAFF
TRBV6-1	TRBD1	TRBJ2-1	once	TGTGCCAGCAGTGAATCCCGGCTCGACAGGGCCTACAATGAGCAGTTCTTC	CASSESRLDRAYNEQFF
TRBV5-6	NA	TRBJ2-7	NA	TGTGCCAGCAGCCAAGTGGGGAGCTCCTACGAGCAGTACTTC	CASSQVGSSYEQYF
TRBV7-9	NA	TRBJ2-3	NA	TGTGCCAGCAGCTTGTCCTGGCAACCATCTAGCACAGATACGCAGTATTTT	CASSLSWQPSSTDTQYF
TRBV4-2	NA	TRBJ2-1	NA	TGTGCCAGCAGCCAAGAACCGGAAAGCTCCTACAATGAGCAGTTCTTC	CASSQEPESSYNEQFF
TRBV19	NA	TRBJ2-1	NA	TGTGCCAGTAGCCCGGTGTGGGCGGTCCTATCCTACAATGAGCAGTTCTTC	CASSPVWAVLSYNEQFF
TRBV7-2	NA	TRBJ1-6	NA	TGTGCCAGCAGTTCCCCCCGGGGGGCTGTAAATTCACCCCTCCACTTT	CASSSPRGAVNSPLHF
TRBV19	TRBD1	TRBJ1-2	NA	TGTGCCAGTAGTACAGATGTGACAGGGGATCCCTATGGCTACACCTTC	CASSTDVTGDPYGYTF
TRBV9	NA	TRBJ2-5	NA	TGTGCCAGCAGCGTCGTTGGGGGAATAGGGACCCAGTACTTC	CASSVVGGIGTQYF
TRBV9	NA	TRBJ2-7	NA	TGTGCCAGCAGCCCCGGGGCAGCCACCTACGAGCAGTACTTC	CASSPGAATYEQYF
TRBV4-1	TRBD1	TRBJ1-5	NA	TGCGCCAGCAGCCATCCCCCTTTGACAGGGAGGTCGGGGAGCAATCAGCCCCAGCATTTT	CASSHPPLTGRSGSNQPQHF
TRBV6-5	TRBD2	TRBJ2-5	NA	TGTGCCAGCACATTAGCGGGGGGGCACGAGACCCAGTACTTC	CASTLAGGHETQYF
TRBV7-3	NA	TRBJ2-2	NA	TGTGCCAGCCGACAGGACACCGGGGAGCTGTTTTTT	CASRQDTGELFF
TRBV10-2	TRBD1	TRBJ1-5	NA	TGCGCCAGCGGAGGAGGGGGCATTCAGCCCCAGCATTTT	CASGGGGIQPQHF
TRBV14	NA	TRBJ1-1	NA	TGTGCCAGCAGCCAAGATGGGGATTTACTAGGGAGCACTGAAGCTTTCTTT	CASSQDGDLLGSTEAFF
TRBV28	NA	TRBJ1-1	NA	TGTGCCAGCAGTTCCCCCCGGGGGGTGGGGATGAACACTGAAGCTTTCTTT	CASSSPRGVGMNTEAFF
TRBV5-4	TRBD1	TRBJ2-7	NA	TGTGCCAGCAGCTTGGCCCCGGGACAGGGCTCCTACGAGCAGTACTTC	CASSLAPGQGSYEQYF
TRBV7-9	TRBD1	TRBJ1-2	NA	TGTGCCAGCAGCTCCTCCGGGACAGGGAGCTACACCTTC	CASSSSGTGSYTF
TRBV2	NA	TRBJ1-3	NA	TGTGCCAGCAGGGGGTCTGGAAACACCATATATTTT	CASRGSGNTIYF
TRBV2	NA	TRBJ2-7	once	TGTGCCAGCAGTGAGGGGGGTACGGGGTACGAGCAGTACTTC	CASSEGGTGYEQYF
TRBV13	TRBD2	TRBJ2-5	NA	TGTGCCAGCAGGCAGCGGGGGGGCCTTGAAGAGACCCAGTACTTC	CASRQRGGLEETQYF
TRBV19	TRBD1	TRBJ2-7	NA	TGTGCCAGTAGTACGGGGACAGGGGTAAACTACGAGCAGTACTTC	CASSTGTGVNYEQYF
TRBV11-2	NA	TRBJ1-2	NA	TGTGCCAGCAGCTTAGCCCCCCAGAACTATGGCTACACCTTC	CASSLAPQNYGYTF
TRBV29-1	TRBD1	TRBJ2-7	NA	TGCAGCGTTGAAAGCCCCGGGACAGGGGGCTACGAGCAGTACTTC	CSVESPGTGGYEQYF
TRBV7-6	TRBD1	TRBJ2-7	NA	TGTGCCAGCAGCTCGGACAGGGTTGGTGATGGGCCCTACGAGCAGTACTTC	CASSSDRVGDGPYEQYF
TRBV27	NA	TRBJ1-4	NA	TGTGCCAGCAACCCCCATTCAGGGTCTAATGAAAAACTGTTTTTT	CASNPHSGSNEKLFF
TRBV7-9	NA	TRBJ1-1	NA	TGTGCCAGCAGCTACGCGGGACATTTGAACACTGAAGCTTTCTTT	CASSYAGHLNTEAFF
TRBV7-9	TRBD1	TRBJ2-7	NA	TGTGCCAGCAGCGACCGGGACAGACCCTACGAGCAGTACTTC	CASSDRDRPYEQYF
TRBV5-4	NA	TRBJ1-1	NA	TGTGCCAGCAGCTCGCCCACATGGGTGACGAACACTGAAGCTTTCTTT	CASSSPTWVTNTEAFF
TRBV19	NA	TRBJ1-4	NA	TGTGCCAGTAAGGACGCCTTTAATGAAAAACTGTTTTTT	CASKDAFNEKLFF
TRBV11-2	NA	TRBJ2-3	NA	TGTGCCAGCAGCTTAGGTGTCGGGGGAGCAGATACGCAGTATTTT	CASSLGVGGADTQYF
TRBV9	TRBD2	TRBJ2-3	NA	TGTGCCAGCAGCGTAGAAGCGGGGGGCTACACAGATACGCAGTATTTT	CASSVEAGGYTDTQYF
TRBV28	NA	TRBJ1-1	once	TGTGCCACGGGGATCCTCGATTGGACTGAAGCTTTCTTT	CATGILDWTEAFF
TRBV6-1	NA	TRBJ1-5	NA	TGTGCCAGCAGCGGAGTACTTCCTGGCAATCAGCCCCAGCATTTT	CASSGVLPGNQPQHF
TRBV10-2	NA	TRBJ2-5	NA	TGCGCCAGCAGTGAGCCGCGACAGGCGGTGGAGACCCAGTACTTC	CASSEPRQAVETQYF
TRBV12-1	NA	TRBJ1-6	NA	TGTGCCAGCAGCTTTGCCCCGGAGAAACAGACCAATTCACCCCTCCACTTT	CASSFAPEKQTNSPLHF
TRBV27	NA	TRBJ2-7	NA	TGTGCCAGCTCCCTCGGGGGATTGGGCGAGCAGTACTTC	CASSLGGLGEQYF
TRBV9	NA	TRBJ1-1	NA	TGTGCCAGCAGCGTAGCTCACTCGCGGGAGGACACTGAAGCTTTCTTT	CASSVAHSREDTEAFF
TRBV27	NA	TRBJ2-2	NA	TGTGCCAGCAGTTCCCTAGCGTCCGGGGAGCTGTTTTTT	CASSSLASGELFF
TRBV7-9	NA	TRBJ1-4	NA	TGTGCCAGCAGCTTAGTTGGAGACACTAATGAAAAACTGTTTTTT	CASSLVGDTNEKLFF
TRBV7-9	NA	TRBJ2-7	NA	TGTGCCAGCAGCCCACCGACAGTAAGCTCCTACGAGCAGTACTTC	CASSPPTVSSYEQYF
TRBV19	TRBD1	TRBJ1-2	NA	TGTGCCAGTTCAGGACAGGCGAACTATGGCTACACCTTC	CASSGQANYGYTF
TRBV11-2	NA	TRBJ2-1	once	TGTGCCAGCAGCTTAGACGGGGGCAGCTCCTACAATGAGCAGTTCTTC	CASSLDGGSSYNEQFF
TRBV18	TRBD1	TRBJ2-7	NA	TGTGCCAGCTCATCCCCGGGACAGGGGTACTACGAGCAGTACTTC	CASSSPGQGYYEQYF
TRBV28	NA	TRBJ1-5	once	TGTGCCAGCAGTAGAGGTTATCAGCCCCAGCATTTT	CASSRGYQPQHF
TRBV19	NA	TRBJ1-1	once	TGTGCCAGTAGTATCTCGGCAGGTCGAGAAGCTTTCTTT	CASSISAGREAFF
TRBV6-5	TRBD1	TRBJ1-5	NA	TGTGCCAGCAGTCCCTTCGAACAGGGGGATCAGCCCCAGCATTTT	CASSPFEQGDQPQHF
TRBV28	NA	TRBJ2-2	NA	TGTGCCAGCAGTTTACCCGGGACCGGGGAGCTGTTTTTT	CASSLPGTGELFF
TRBV6-5	NA	TRBJ1-1	NA	TGTGCCAGCAGTTATCTTCAAGGGAACACTGAAGCTTTCTTT	CASSYLQGNTEAFF
TRBV5-6	NA	TRBJ2-1	NA	TGTGCCAGCAGCTTACTGGACAATGAGCAGTTCTTC	CASSLLDNEQFF
TRBV9	TRBD2	TRBJ2-5	once	TGTGCCAGCAGCGCCGCTAGCGGGGGGGCGGGGGAGACCCAGTACTTC	CASSAASGGAGETQYF